Only a few counts were recorded for the clone carrying this T cell receptor (beta chain). Its antigen remains unknown. The sample is drawn from a study of T cells in Graves' hyperthyroidism and ophthalmopathy. Study observations and caveats: Patients with ophthalmopathy were separated from those with stable hyperthyroidism by a 13 V-J model.

Hyperthyroidism in the patients, aged 18 to 65, was newly diagnosed and under 2 months in duration. A patient was excluded if there was uncontrolled infection, other autoimmune disease, pregnancy or lactation. Cells are PBMCs isolated from roughly 9.3 ml of fresh blood. The germline CDR1 and CDR2 sequences are SQVTM and ANQGSEA. This CDR3 has 15 residues. V shed 3 bases and J shed 7 bases, with 21 bases lying between them. Regions amplified from RNA transcripts were the TCR beta CDR3 regions. Carried out on the TCR CDR3, a first-round RT-PCR used the HTBI primer set. TCRdb re-called the multiplex PCR reads through MiXCR, storing one row per CDR3 protein. The sample lists approximately 370,000 distinct CDR3 sequences, about a sixth occurring once.

This receptor was obtained from a woman in her twenties or thirties with Graves' hyperthyroidism that later progressed to Graves' ophthalmopathy. The genes are TRBV29-1 and TRBJ2-5; possibly TRBD2 for D (5 bases). The sample consisted of blood. CDR3 bases: TGCAGCGTTGACCCCCGCCTCATGTGGAGCGGGACCCAGTACTTC. Translation gives CSVDPRLMWSGTQYF.